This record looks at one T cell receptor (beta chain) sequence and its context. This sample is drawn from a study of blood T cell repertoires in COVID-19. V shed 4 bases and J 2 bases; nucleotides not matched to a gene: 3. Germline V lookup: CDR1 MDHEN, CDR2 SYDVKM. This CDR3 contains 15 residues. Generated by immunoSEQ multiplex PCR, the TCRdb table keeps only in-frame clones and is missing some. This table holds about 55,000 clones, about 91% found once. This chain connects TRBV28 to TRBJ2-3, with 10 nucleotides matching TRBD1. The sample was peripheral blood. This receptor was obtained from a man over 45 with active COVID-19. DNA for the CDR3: TGTGCCAGCAGTTCGGGACAGGGGATCACAGATACGCAGTATTTT. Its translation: CASSSGQGITDTQYF. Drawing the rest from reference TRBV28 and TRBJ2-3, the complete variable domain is DVKVTQSSRYLVKRTGEKVFLECVQDMDHENMFWYRQDPGLGLRLIYFSYDVKMKEKGDIPEGYSVSREKKERFSLILESASTNQTSMYLCASSSGQGITDTQYFGPGTRLTVL.